Below, one T cell receptor (beta chain) is given with its context. Its antigen is still unknown. The data were taken from a study of T cell repertoires in cytomegalovirus infection. Study context: From public TCR beta signatures came an indication of both CMV infection and matching HLA type.

TCRdb re-analysed the reads in MiXCR, keeping a single row per CDR3 protein. Of about 920,000 distinct CDR3 sequences listed, around 31% are singletons. This CDR3 is 14 amino acids long. Germline V gene sequence: CDR1 MDHEN, CDR2 SYDVKM. Trimming left V 2 bases short and J 7 bases short, with 14 bases between. The chain couples TRBV28 to TRBJ1-2; D gene unclear. Specimen: cultured CD8+ T cells from PBMCs, collected from culture after CMV antigen stimulation. This clonotype originated in a human donor in good health (CMV status not recorded). Some clones in this sample may be carry-over from other donors' samples. The CDR3 region is CASSLIDKIAGYTF. As DNA, the CDR3 is TGTGCCAGCAGTTTAATCGACAAAATTGCTGGCTACACCTTC.